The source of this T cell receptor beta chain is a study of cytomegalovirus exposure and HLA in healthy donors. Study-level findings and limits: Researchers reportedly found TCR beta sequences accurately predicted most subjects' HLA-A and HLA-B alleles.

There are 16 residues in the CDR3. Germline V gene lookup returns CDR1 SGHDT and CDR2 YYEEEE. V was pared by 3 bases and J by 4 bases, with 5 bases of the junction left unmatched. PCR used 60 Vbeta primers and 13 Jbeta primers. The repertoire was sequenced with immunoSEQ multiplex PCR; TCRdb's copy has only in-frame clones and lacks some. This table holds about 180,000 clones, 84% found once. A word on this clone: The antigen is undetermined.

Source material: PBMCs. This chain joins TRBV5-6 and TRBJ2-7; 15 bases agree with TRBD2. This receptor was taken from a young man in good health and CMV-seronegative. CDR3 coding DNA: TGTGCCAGCAGCTGGTGGACTAGCGGGAGGGCGTACGAGCAGTACTTC. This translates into CASSWWTSGRAYEQYF. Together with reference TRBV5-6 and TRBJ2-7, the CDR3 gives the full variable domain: DAGVTQSPTHLIKTRGQQVTLRCSPKSGHDTVSWYQQALGQGPQFIFQYYEEEERQRGNFPDRFSGHQFPNYSSELNVNALLLGDSALYLCASSWWTSGRAYEQYFGPGTRLTVT.